This T cell receptor (beta chain) was profiled in a study of blood T cell repertoires in COVID-19. Across the study: Samples representing acute and convalescent COVID-19 were sourced from the United States, Italy and Spain. PBMCs, B-cell-depleted T cells, or T cells provided the cDNA or gDNA that made up the material.

In terms of age and location, participants ranged from roughly 18 to 100 years and lived in about two dozen US areas. Trimming removed 1 base from V and 6 bases from J; junction bases left unmatched: 5. The CDR3 loop spans 16 amino acids. Germline values: CDR1 LNHDA, CDR2 SQIVND (reference sequence). Profiling relied on immunoSEQ multiplex PCR, and the TCRdb table lists in-frame clones only, not all of them. The sample lists just over 250,000 clones; around 80% were seen once. This receptor was identified in a man under 40 with acute COVID-19. Sequenced material: PBMCs or T cells enriched from blood (not recorded which). This sequence joins TRBV19 and TRBJ2-2, with 10 positions matching TRBD2. This CDR3 is CASSIVIAGGAGELFF. The CDR3 nucleotides read TGTGCCAGTAGTATAGTGATAGCGGGAGGAGCCGGGGAGCTGTTTTTT.